Below, one TCR beta chain is given with its context. Its antigen remains unidentified. This same CDR3 is encoded by further DNA sequences in the sample. The data were taken from a study of shared clonotypes between healthy human individuals. The wider study: A couple of women and a few men aged 18 to 49 served as donors. CD4 naive and CD4 memory each took three plates per donor, while CD8 naive took two and CD8 memory one. Broader study findings: The four-donor shared clonotypes exceeded non-shared clonotypes in generation probability, with non-shared ones scoring lower.

This CDR3 is 11 amino acids long. Trimming took 3 bases from V and 7 from J, leaving 7 bases between them. Germline V CDR1 and CDR2: ENHRY, SYGVKD. Across several immunoSEQ plates, the genomic DNA of each subset was split evenly. Only in-frame clones appear in the TCRdb table, and some are missing; sequencing was by immunoSEQ multiplex PCR. The sample lists a few million clones, approximately 96% occurring once. Material: naive CD4+ T cells sorted from blood. Subset specified: CD45RA+ positively selected. The J gene is TRBJ2-7, the V gene TRBV10-3; no firm D call. The TCR was taken from a young man in good health. The CDR3 protein is CAISDLGEQYF. Written as DNA, the CDR3 is TGTGCCATCAGTGATTTGGGTGAGCAGTACTTC.